This T cell receptor (beta chain) was observed in a study of CD8+CD57+ T cells in acquired aplastic anemia. At the level of the study: On average, sorted CD4+ and CD8+ cells gave roughly 2.9 ug of DNA.

The study profiled TCR beta VDJ and CDR3 using genomic DNA as template. TCRdb re-called the reads with MiXCR, one entry per CDR3 protein. The sample has roughly 170,000 distinct CDR3 sequences, less than 50% seen once; the top ten hold roughly 13%. J gave up 6 bases and V 4 bases, and 6 bases lay outside the gene matches. CDR3 length: 14 residues. Germline-derived CDR1 and CDR2 are SQVTM and ANQGSEA. Comments on this clonotype: Its cognate antigen is unknown.

Individuals selected for sequencing had exhibited CD8+CD57+ cell expansion on flow cytometry. The cohort consisted entirely of patients having severe acquired aplastic anemia. Study outcomes and limitations: The same twenty-nine CD8+ CDR3 sequences occurred in patients and in controls. Patients and healthy controls showed no significant CD8+ Simpson's diversity difference.

The rearrangement uses TRBV29-1 and TRBJ2-2; TRBD1 agrees at 9 bases. This clonotype originated in a human donor with aplastic anemia. The source material was sorted CD4+, CD8+, or CD8+CD57+ T cells (not recorded which) from PBMCs. CDR3 sequence (DNA): TGCAGCGTTGGACAGGGACAGGGCCCCGGGGAGCTGTTTTTT. This encodes CSVGQGQGPGELFF.